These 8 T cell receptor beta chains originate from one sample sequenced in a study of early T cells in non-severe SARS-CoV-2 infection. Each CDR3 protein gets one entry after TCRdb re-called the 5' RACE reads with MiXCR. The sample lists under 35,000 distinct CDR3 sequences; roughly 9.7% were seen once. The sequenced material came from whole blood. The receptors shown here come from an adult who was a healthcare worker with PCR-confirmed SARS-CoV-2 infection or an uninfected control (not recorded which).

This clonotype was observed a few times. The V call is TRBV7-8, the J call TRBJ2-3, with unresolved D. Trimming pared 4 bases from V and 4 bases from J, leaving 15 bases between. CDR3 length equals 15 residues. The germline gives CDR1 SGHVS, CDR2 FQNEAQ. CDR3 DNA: TGTGCCAGCAGCTCGTGGGATGACACCTCAGATACGCAGTATTTT. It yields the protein CASSSWDDTSDTQYF.

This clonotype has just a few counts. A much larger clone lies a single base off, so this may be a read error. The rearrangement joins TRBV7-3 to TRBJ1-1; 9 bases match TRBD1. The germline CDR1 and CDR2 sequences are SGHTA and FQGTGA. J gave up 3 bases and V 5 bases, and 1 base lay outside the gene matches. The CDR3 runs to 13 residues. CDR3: CASSRQGDTEAFF. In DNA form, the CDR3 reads TGTGCCAGCAGCCGACAGGGGGACACTGAAGCTTTCTTT.

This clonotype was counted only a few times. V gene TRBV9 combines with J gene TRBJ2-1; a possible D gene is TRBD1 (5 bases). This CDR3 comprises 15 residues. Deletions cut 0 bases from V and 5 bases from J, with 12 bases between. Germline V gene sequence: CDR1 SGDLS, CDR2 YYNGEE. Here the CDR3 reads CASSVARASHNEQFF. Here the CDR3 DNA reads TGTGCCAGCAGCGTAGCCAGGGCTTCTCACAATGAGCAGTTCTTC.

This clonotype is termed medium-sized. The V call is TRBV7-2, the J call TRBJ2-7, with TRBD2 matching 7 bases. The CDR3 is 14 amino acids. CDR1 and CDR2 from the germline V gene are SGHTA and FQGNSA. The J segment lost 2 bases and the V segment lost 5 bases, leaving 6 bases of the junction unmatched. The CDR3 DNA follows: TGTGCCAGCAGCACAACTAGCGACACCTACGAGCAGTACTTC. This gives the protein CASSTTSDTYEQYF.

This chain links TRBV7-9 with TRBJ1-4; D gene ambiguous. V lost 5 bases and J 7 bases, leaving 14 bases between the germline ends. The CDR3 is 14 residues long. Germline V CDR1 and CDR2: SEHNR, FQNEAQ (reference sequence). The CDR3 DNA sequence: TGTGCCAGCAGCCTCTCTGGGAGGAGTGAAAAACTGTTTTTT. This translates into CASSLSGRSEKLFF.

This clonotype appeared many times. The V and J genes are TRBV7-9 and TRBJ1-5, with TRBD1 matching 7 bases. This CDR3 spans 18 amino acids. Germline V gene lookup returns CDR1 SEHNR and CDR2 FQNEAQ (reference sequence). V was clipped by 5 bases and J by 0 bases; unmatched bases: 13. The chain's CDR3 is CASSHDEQGPNSNQPQHF. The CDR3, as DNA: TGTGCCAGCAGCCACGACGAACAGGGGCCTAATAGCAATCAGCCCCAGCATTTT.

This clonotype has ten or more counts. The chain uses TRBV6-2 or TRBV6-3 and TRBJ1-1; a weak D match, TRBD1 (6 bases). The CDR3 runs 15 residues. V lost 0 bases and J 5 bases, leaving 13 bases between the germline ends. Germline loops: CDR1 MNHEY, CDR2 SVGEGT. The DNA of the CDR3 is TGTGCCAGCAGTTACTCGCAGAGAGGGGGGACTGAAGCTTTCTTT. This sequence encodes CASSYSQRGGTEAFF.

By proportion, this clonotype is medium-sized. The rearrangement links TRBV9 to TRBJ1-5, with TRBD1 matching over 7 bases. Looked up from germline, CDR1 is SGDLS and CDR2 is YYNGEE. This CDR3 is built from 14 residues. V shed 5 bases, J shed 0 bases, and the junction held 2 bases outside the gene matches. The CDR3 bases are TGTGCCAGCAGTAAGGGGGCTAGCAATCAGCCCCAGCATTTT. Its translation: CASSKGASNQPQHF.